The 13 T cell receptor beta chains below all came from one sample that was sequenced in a study of blood T cells in healthy people across ages. A second 7 to 11 cycle PCR used barcoded and J-beta primers. Using its own MiXCR run on the 5' RACE reads, TCRdb lists one record per CDR3 protein. The sample holds under 850,000 distinct CDR3 sequences, around 36% seen once. Sequenced sample: blood. These receptors were obtained from a man in his late teens or twenties in good health.

This clonotype was recorded a few times. The genes are TRBV21-1 and TRBJ1-2; the table assigns TRBD1, which was not confirmed against the DNA. TRBV21-1 constitutes a pseudogene. The CDR3 contains 16 residues. The CDR3 nucleotides read TGTGCCAGCAGCAAAGGAGTGGGCAGGGTCACGCATGGCTACACCTTC. This codes for CASSKGVGRVTHGYTF.

The chain is built from TRBV9 and TRBJ1-2; TRBD1 is a possible D gene (5 bases). The CDR3 totals 11 residues. V shed 3 bases and J shed 8 bases, with 8 bases lying between them. Germline V lookup: CDR1 SGDLS, CDR2 YYNGEE. The CDR3 DNA sequence: TGTGCCAGCAGCGCCCCAGGGGGCTACACCTTC. Residues: CASSAPGGYTF.

The chain carries TRBV28 and TRBJ2-5; unclear D gene. Trimming cost V 3 bases and J 0 bases, with 8 bases left between them. The CDR3 is 14 amino acids. Germline lookup yields CDR1 MDHEN and CDR2 SYDVKM. CDR3 in amino acids: CASSFTVYQETQYF. The CDR3 bases are TGTGCCAGCAGTTTTACGGTGTACCAAGAGACCCAGTACTTC.

The J gene is TRBJ2-5, the V gene TRBV5-1; TRBD1 matches at 9 bases. V shed 2 bases and J 11 bases; nucleotides not matched to a gene: 13. Germline V lookup: CDR1 SGHRS, CDR2 YFSETQ. CDR3 length equals 15 residues. CDR3 protein: CASSFRAGQGRAQYF. Here the CDR3 DNA reads TGCGCCAGCAGCTTCAGAGCGGGACAGGGACGCGCGCAGTACTTC.

Regarding this clonotype: Since a much larger clone is just one base distant, this may be a read error. The genes are TRBV4-3 and TRBJ2-1; 10 bases agree with TRBD2. V shed 0 bases, J shed 13 bases, and the junction held 9 bases outside the gene matches. The length of the CDR3 is 15 residues. Germline assignment: CDR1 LGHNA and CDR2 YSLEER. CDR3 in DNA: TGCGCCAGCAGCCAAGACCTAGCGGGGGTTGAGACCCAGTTCTTC. This translates into CASSQDLAGVETQFF.

This clonotype was counted between two and nine times. The CDR3 here is CASSLRRGDVDTQYF. Written as DNA, the CDR3 is TGTGCCAGCAGCTTAAGGCGGGGAGACGTGGATACGCAGTATTTT. V usage is TRBV7-2 and J usage is TRBJ2-3, with D perhaps TRBD2 (6 bases). CDR1 is SGHTA, CDR2 FQGNSA, per germline. The germline V and J ends were trimmed by 2 bases and 6 bases, with 15 bases remaining between them. The CDR3 consists of 15 residues.

CDR3 DNA: TGTGCCAGCAGCGGACGGGACAGGGTTGGCACAGATACGCAGTATTTT. It yields the protein CASSGRDRVGTDTQYF. V and J are TRBV7-2 and TRBJ2-3; 9 bases map to TRBD1. V lost 5 bases and J lost 1; bases outside the gene matches: 7. The CDR3 is 16 residues long. The germline V gene encodes CDR1 SGHTA and CDR2 FQGNSA.

The chain links TRBV6-2 or TRBV6-3 to TRBJ1-2, with TRBD1 as a possible D gene (6 bases). Trimming shortened V by 3 bases and J by 6 bases, and 14 bases separated the two germline ends. This CDR3 comprises 14 residues. Germline V gene sequence: CDR1 MNHEY, CDR2 SVGEGT. The CDR3 spells CASSYLRGADGYTF. The CDR3, as DNA: TGTGCCAGCAGTTATCTACGGGGGGCGGATGGCTACACCTTC.

The chain recombines TRBV6-6 with TRBJ1-2; TRBD1 aligns across 10 bases. Germline CDR1 MNHNY, CDR2 SVGAGI (reference sequence). Trimming removed 4 bases from V and 4 bases from J; junction bases left unmatched: 6. The CDR3 has 15 amino acids. CDR3 sequence reads: CASSFLGQGSYGYTF. The CDR3 region has the DNA TGTGCCAGCAGTTTTTTGGGACAGGGGTCCTATGGCTACACCTTC.

This clonotype was counted at least ten times. This chain uses TRBV6-2 or TRBV6-3 with TRBJ2-1, with 8 bases aligning to TRBD1. The CDR3 runs 17 residues. The trim removed 4 bases at V and 4 bases at J, leaving 12 bases unmatched. Per the germline V gene, CDR1 is MNHEY and CDR2 is SVGEGT. This CDR3 is CASSFRGQRLVYNEQFF. The CDR3 DNA follows: TGTGCCAGCAGTTTCAGGGGGCAGCGGCTAGTTTACAATGAGCAGTTCTTC.

A note on this clonotype: A much larger clone lies a single base off, so this may be a read error. The chain is built from TRBV4-2 and TRBJ2-5, with D possibly TRBD1 on 6 matching bases. Germline V gene lookup returns CDR1 LGHNA and CDR2 YNFKEQ. This CDR3 spans 16 amino acids. CDR3 sequence: CASSQERQRRTATRYF. The CDR3 region has the DNA TGTGCCAGCAGCCAAGAAAGACAGCGTCGGACAGCGACCCGGTACTTC.

As to this clonotype: A much larger clonotype is one base distant, so this may be a read error. CDR3 loop: CASSYGASGANVLTF. CDR3 DNA sequence: TGTGCCAGCAGTTACGGGGCCTCTGGGGCCAACGTCCTGACTTTC. The chain combines TRBV6-6 with TRBJ2-6; weak D call: TRBD1 (5 bases). The V gene's germline CDR1 is MNHNY and CDR2 SVGAGI (reference sequence). The V gene lost 2 bases and the J gene lost 0 bases, with 5 bases spanning the gap. The CDR3 is 15 residues long.

V usage is TRBV6-2 or TRBV6-3 and J usage is TRBJ2-1, with 7 bases that match TRBD2. Gene TRBJ2-7 matches the end of the DNA better, so the J call may be wrong. The CDR3 has 12 residues. CDR1 is MNHEY and CDR2 is SVGEGT in the germline V gene. CDR3 loop: CASKGSGDEQYF. The CDR3 nucleotides are TGTGCCAGCAAAGGCAGCGGGGACGAGCAGTACTTC.